The present T cell receptor beta chain was sequenced within a study of T-cell reconstitution after alpha-beta-depleted transplantation in children. Unique molecular identifiers featured in how the TCRbeta library was prepared. TCRdb itself ran the PCR reads through MiXCR, one entry per CDR3 protein. Counted here are 190,000 or so distinct CDR3 sequences, less than 8% occurring once; the ten biggest clones make up roughly 3%. CDR1 is DFQATT and CDR2 is SNEGSKA in the germline V gene (reference sequence). Trimming left V 5 bases short and J 7 bases short, with 15 bases between. The CDR3 is 13 amino acids. This clonotype has ten or more counts.

This clonotype was obtained from a human donor who donated a stem cell graft to a child with Wiskott-Aldrich syndrome. V and J are TRBV20-1 and TRBJ1-5; tentatively, D is TRBD1 (5 bases). This specimen consisted of PBMCs from the stem cell graft donor, obtained from the stem cell graft. The CDR3 sequence is CSAGTLGGQPQHF. The CDR3 DNA follows: TGCAGTGCTGGTACCCTGGGGGGACAGCCCCAGCATTTT.